What follows describes a single TCR beta chain. How the authors handled the data: Nucleated cell counts were estimated from reference gene primer amplification. Method: immunoSEQ multiplex PCR; TCRdb's copy keeps in-frame clones and lacks some. The V and J calls and the clone size are those of that table, but D and trimming were determined from the DNA. The repertoire consists of about 370,000 clones, with roughly 90% occurring once and the leading ten covering about 3%. The data were obtained in a study of blood T cell repertoires in COVID-19. Germline loops: CDR1 SEHNR, CDR2 FQNEAQ (reference sequence). This CDR3 has 15 residues. Trimming pared 8 bases from V and 4 bases from J, leaving 18 bases between.

This clonotype was sampled from a woman in her twenties or thirties with COVID-19, enrolled during active disease. The rearrangement links TRBV7-9 to TRBJ1-3; the D is unclear. The specimen was peripheral blood. CDR3 bases: TGTGCCAGCCGAGCTAAATCTCCGGGAGGAAACACCATATATTTT. Amino acids: CASRAKSPGGNTIYF.